The T cell receptor (beta chain) under discussion was sequenced for a study of T cells after yellow fever vaccination (dated by TCRdb to between 2018 and 2021). About the full investigation: The SMART-Seq v4 Ultra Low Input RNA kit was used to prepare libraries from fractions with low cell numbers. Bulk TCR alpha and beta repertoires were sequenced longitudinally to track T-cell clones before and after primary and booster YFV17D yellow fever vaccination. Blood was collected at multiple timepoints before and after primary and secondary immunization, and bulk PBMC replicates and cell subsets were isolated. Two healthy male donors, one aged 18 to 29 and one aged 30 to 40 years, were included in the cohort. What the research found in general, with its limitations: Only a couple of donors were included in the study, so the extent to which the findings can be generalized is limited. A small fraction of clonotypes appeared in both the CD4 and CD8 compartments, likely as a result of convergent recombination. FACS-sorted repertoires could contain abundant contaminating clonotypes from the bulk population, so computational filtering was required. Compared with the primary T-cell response, the secondary T-cell response was weaker but faster, peaking on day 5 rather than day 15. After the booster, most clones that had expanded after primary vaccination were detected again (roughly 96% of CD4 and about 88% of CD8), suggesting broad maintenance of memory.

This clonotype was observed at least ten times. The target of this receptor is not known. No much larger clone exists at a distance of one base, and base qualities are not known. CDR3 length: 15 amino acids, cysteine to phenylalanine. The read is trimmed to its CDR3 DNA, 45 bases read in frame from base 1. CDR1 is given as SGHRS and CDR2 as YFSETQ, both from the germline V gene. Deletion took 0 bases off V and 4 bases off J, with a span of 13 bases between the germline ends. The treatment or condition label of this sample denotes: live attenuated yellow fever vaccine strain. PBMCs were isolated from peripheral blood using a standard Ficoll-Paque protocol. Dynabeads CD4 and CD8 positive selection kits were used to isolate CD4 and CD8 T-cell fractions. TriZol was used to extract RNA from bulk PBMCs, CD4 and CD8 fractions, and dextramer-positive and dextramer-negative fractions. Synthesis of TCR cDNA relied on 5'RACE template switching, a step that introduced a universal primer site along with unique molecular identifiers. Priming of cDNA synthesis was performed from both the TCR alpha and TCR beta constant segments. Two PCR steps were used to amplify libraries, with sample barcodes and sequencing adapters being added in the second step. Sequencing of libraries was done on Illumina HiSeq 2500 (2x100 bp) or NovaSeq (2x150 bp). The authors' pipeline ran thus. Reads were demultiplexed and collapsed into UMI consensus sequences with MIGEC, and V(D)J alignment was performed with MiXCR. Using edgeR on replicate PBMC samples, clonotypes were called vaccine-responding if FDR was below 0.01 and the log2 fold change was above 5 up to day 15. CD4 or CD8 identity was assigned to each bulk clonotype according to whether the clonotype was present at higher abundance in the sequenced CD4 repertoire or the sequenced CD8 repertoire. Through fastp at Q25 and MiXCR, TCRdb rebuilt clones from the public reads, retaining in-frame beta chains. Rows matching on CDR3 protein sequence are summarized as one entry with the most common DNA and genes. TCRdb, not the original authors, processed these V and J calls. For this sample there are approximately 150,000 distinct CDR3 sequences; about 6.2% appear just once. The top ten clonotypes cover nearly 3% of the sample.

The chain couples TRBV5-1 to TRBJ1-1, with the D gene not confidently named. The TCR sequence derives from a man younger than 30 who received the YFV17D yellow fever vaccine. The sequences come from CD4+ T cells sorted from PBMCs, collected on the day of the first yellow fever vaccination. The CDR3 here reads CASSLAQTIGTEAFF. The sequence in DNA is TGCGCCAGCAGCTTGGCACAGACAATCGGCACTGAAGCTTTCTTT.